The sequence of this TCR beta chain was determined in a study of beta chain features in type 1 diabetes. CDR3 size: 15 residues. V was pared by 6 bases and J by 9 bases, with 21 bases between. Per germline, CDR1 SGHTA and CDR2 FQGNSA. Once sorted, every population was more than 95% pure. This clone was seen a handful of times. Reverse transcribing all isolated RNA meant expressed TCRB transcripts were sequenced. Sequencing used immunoSEQ multiplex PCR; TCRdb keeps in-frame clones, though not all of them. The table shows roughly 170,000 clones, with around 13% occurring only once. The chain has TRBV7-2 and TRBJ2-1, with a possible D match to TRBD2 (6 bases). The sample taken for sequencing was central memory CD4+ T cells from blood. The origin of this receptor is a young woman in good health. The CDR3 region has the DNA TGTGCCAGCAGTCCGGGACTGGCCAACGGGGTTGAGCAGTTCTTC. As protein: CASSPGLANGVEQFF. Full variable domain (missing parts from reference TRBV7-2 and TRBJ2-1): GAGVSQSPSNKVTEKGKDVELRCDPISGHTALYWYRQSLGQGLEFLIYFQGNSAPDKSGLPSDRFSAERTGGSVSTLTIQRTQQEDSAVYLCASSPGLANGVEQFFGPGTRLTVL.